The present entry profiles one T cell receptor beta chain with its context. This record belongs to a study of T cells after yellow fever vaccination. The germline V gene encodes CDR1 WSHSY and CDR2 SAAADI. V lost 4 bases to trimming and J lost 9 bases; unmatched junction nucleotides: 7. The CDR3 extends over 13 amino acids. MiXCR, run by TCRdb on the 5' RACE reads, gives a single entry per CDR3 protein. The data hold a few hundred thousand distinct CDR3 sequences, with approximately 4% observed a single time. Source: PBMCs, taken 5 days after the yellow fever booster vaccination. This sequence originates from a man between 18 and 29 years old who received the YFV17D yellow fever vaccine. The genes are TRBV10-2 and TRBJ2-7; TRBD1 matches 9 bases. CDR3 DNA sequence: TGCGCCAGCAGTGGGACAGGGGCCCACGGGCAGTACTTC. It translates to CASSGTGAHGQYF.